A selection of T cell receptor beta chains follows, all from one sample in a study of T-cell memory formation after mild COVID-19. TCRdb re-derived calls from the 5' RACE reads in MiXCR, one entry per CDR3 protein. This repertoire shows fewer than 140,000 distinct CDR3 sequences, 12% found once; its top ten account for roughly 30%. Sequenced input: PBMCs or a T cell subset sorted from them (not recorded which). All receptors derive from an adult woman who had mild COVID-19 (a few samples of this study predate the infection). Cell type and time point are not known. Each CDR3 is given with its conserved first and last residue. D genes are given only for firm matches. Clone size is not always given. Where it is, it says once, few, many or a class for expanded clones.

d_gene: TRBD1; j_gene: TRBJ2-1; abundance: few; v_gene: TRBV24-1; CDR3nt: TGTGCCACCAGTTCCGGGACAGGGGGAAATGAGCAGTTCTTC; CDR3aa: CATSSGTGGNEQFF
d_gene: TRBD1; j_gene: TRBJ1-1; abundance: -; v_gene: TRBV7-9; CDR3nt: TGTGCCAGCAGCTTTGACAGGGATAGTGAAGCTTTCTTT; CDR3aa: CASSFDRDSEAFF
d_gene: -; j_gene: TRBJ2-2; abundance: -; v_gene: TRBV30; CDR3nt: TGTGCCTGGAATTGGGACACCGGGGAGCTGTTTTTT; CDR3aa: CAWNWDTGELFF
d_gene: -; j_gene: TRBJ2-5; abundance: -; v_gene: TRBV2; CDR3nt: TGTGCCAGCAGTGAAGCGACAGGACAAGAGACCCAGTACTTC; CDR3aa: CASSEATGQETQYF
d_gene: -; j_gene: TRBJ2-5; abundance: many; v_gene: TRBV29-1; CDR3nt: TGCAGCGTTGTTAGGGGTTGGCAAGAGACCCAGTACTTC; CDR3aa: CSVVRGWQETQYF
d_gene: -; j_gene: TRBJ2-7; abundance: -; v_gene: TRBV7-9; CDR3nt: TGTGCCAGCAGCTCCACGGACAGTAGATCCTACGAGCAGTACTTC; CDR3aa: CASSSTDSRSYEQYF
d_gene: TRBD2; j_gene: TRBJ2-5; abundance: many; v_gene: TRBV4-1; CDR3nt: TGCGCCAGCAGCTCCGGGACTAGCGGGGGCTTACAAGAGACCCAGTACTTC; CDR3aa: CASSSGTSGGLQETQYF
d_gene: TRBD1; j_gene: TRBJ1-2; abundance: once; v_gene: TRBV12-3/TRBV12-4; CDR3nt: TGTGCCAGCCGTGAGGGACAGGGGGCGCGAGGCTACACCTTC; CDR3aa: CASREGQGARGYTF
d_gene: -; j_gene: TRBJ2-1; abundance: few; v_gene: TRBV5-1; CDR3nt: TGCGCCAGCAGCTTAGGGGGTTATGGATACAATGAGCAGTTCTTC; CDR3aa: CASSLGGYGYNEQFF
d_gene: -; j_gene: TRBJ2-7; abundance: -; v_gene: TRBV18; CDR3nt: TGTGCCAGCTCACCACCGGTCAGGGTACCACCTTACGAGCAGTACTTC; CDR3aa: CASSPPVRVPPYEQYF
d_gene: -; j_gene: TRBJ1-1; abundance: few; v_gene: TRBV5-4; CDR3nt: TGTGCCAGCAGAACGGGGGGTTGGAACACTGAAGCTTTCTTT; CDR3aa: CASRTGGWNTEAFF
d_gene: -; j_gene: TRBJ2-2; abundance: -; v_gene: TRBV12-3/TRBV12-4; CDR3nt: TGTGCCAGCAGTTTACTCGAGATGGGGTATCCCGGGGAGCTGTTTTTT; CDR3aa: CASSLLEMGYPGELFF
d_gene: -; j_gene: TRBJ2-1; abundance: -; v_gene: TRBV6-2/TRBV6-3; CDR3nt: TGTGCCAGCAGTTACTCGATCAATGAGCAGTTCTTC; CDR3aa: CASSYSINEQFF
d_gene: -; j_gene: TRBJ1-2; abundance: -; v_gene: TRBV3-1; CDR3nt: TGTGCCAGCAGCCCGGTGAGGGAGTCATTCTATGGCTACACCTTC; CDR3aa: CASSPVRESFYGYTF
d_gene: TRBD1; j_gene: TRBJ2-7; abundance: few; v_gene: TRBV20-1; CDR3nt: TGCAGTGCTGATGGGACAGGCACGTTTTACGAGCAGTACTTC; CDR3aa: CSADGTGTFYEQYF